These 16 T cell receptor beta chains came from one sample sequenced in a study of T-cell reconstitution after alpha-beta-depleted transplantation in children. The library targeted TCRbeta and was prepared with unique molecular identifiers. Via MiXCR, TCRdb re-called the PCR reads, giving one row per CDR3 protein. The sample contains approximately 250,000 distinct CDR3 sequences, approximately 9.9% of which appear only once. The sequenced sample was PBMCs from the stem cell graft donor, obtained from the stem cell graft. The receptors originated from a human donor who donated a stem cell graft to a child with SCID.

Ten or more counts support this clonotype. The chain combines TRBV5-1 with TRBJ2-1; tentative D call: TRBD2 (5 bases). V was shortened by 1 base and J by 3 bases, with 8 bases between the two germline ends. The CDR3 sequence is 14 residues long. Germline values: CDR1 SGHRS, CDR2 YFSETQ. Here the CDR3 DNA reads TGCGCCAGCAGCTTGCGGACTTACTACAATGAGCAGTTCTTC. Its translation is CASSLRTYYNEQFF. The variable domain in full, with the rest retrieved from reference TRBV5-1 and TRBJ2-1, is KAGVTQTPRYLIKTRGQQVTLSCSPISGHRSVSWYQQTPGQGLQFLFEYFSETQRNKGNFPGRFSGRQFSNSRSEMNVSTLELGDSALYLCASSLRTYYNEQFFGPGTRLTVL.

The rearrangement uses TRBV7-8 and TRBJ1-3, with D uncertain. Germline CDR1 and CDR2: SGHVS and FQNEAQ. With 2 bases removed from V and 0 bases from J, the gap between germline ends came to 8 bases. The CDR3 extends over 15 amino acids. The CDR3 reads CASSLRVASGNTIYF. Here the CDR3 DNA reads TGTGCCAGCAGCTTAAGAGTCGCCTCTGGAAACACCATATATTTT.

This clonotype was seen more than once but under ten times. A read error may explain this, as a much larger clone is one base away. The rearrangement links TRBV7-9 to TRBJ2-3; 12 bases line up with TRBD2. The V and J ends lost 5 bases and 1 base, in that order; junction bases with no gene match: 4. Germline V gene sequence: CDR1 SEHNR, CDR2 FQNEAQ (reference sequence). This CDR3 has 16 residues. The CDR3, as DNA: TGTGCCAGCAGCCGCGGACTAGCGGGGCGCACAGATACGCAGTATTTT. It codes for CASSRGLAGRTDTQYF.

In this sample, this clonotype turned up many times. The V and J genes are TRBV7-2 and TRBJ2-6; D is unclear. Germline V gene data show CDR1 as SGHTA and CDR2 as FQGNSA. The V end was cut by 7 bases, the J end by 0 bases, with 4 bases between. This CDR3 region has 13 residues. The CDR3 here is CASTPSGANVLTF. The CDR3 DNA sequence: TGTGCCAGCACACCCTCTGGGGCCAACGTCCTGACTTTC.

This clonotype was counted ten times or more. The rearrangement uses TRBV5-1 and TRBJ1-5, with a possible D match to TRBD1 (6 bases). The germline CDR1 and CDR2 sequences are SGHRS and YFSETQ. Trimming pared 4 bases from V and 4 bases from J, leaving 15 bases between. This CDR3 is 15 amino acids long. CDR3 sequence reads: CASSPGEMGNQPQHF. For the CDR3, the DNA is TGCGCCAGCAGCCCAGGGGAAATGGGGAATCAGCCCCAGCATTTT. Full variable domain (outside the CDR3, taken from reference TRBV5-1 and TRBJ1-5): KAGVTQTPRYLIKTRGQQVTLSCSPISGHRSVSWYQQTPGQGLQFLFEYFSETQRNKGNFPGRFSGRQFSNSRSEMNVSTLELGDSALYLCASSPGEMGNQPQHFGDGTRLSIL.

This clonotype was counted ten times or more. This chain joins TRBV28 and TRBJ1-2, with 10 bases fitting TRBD1. This CDR3 region has 15 residues. After removal of 6 bases from V and 4 bases from J, the junction contained 8 bases not matched to a gene. From germline, CDR1 is MDHEN and CDR2 SYDVKM. This CDR3 reads CASRGTGADFYGYTF. The CDR3 bases are TGTGCCAGCAGGGGGACAGGGGCCGACTTCTATGGCTACACCTTC.

This clonotype was counted ten times or more. J is TRBJ2-3 and V is TRBV6-5; tentative D call: TRBD2 (6 bases). The CDR3 has 16 amino acids. The V gene's germline CDR1 is MNHEY and CDR2 SVGAGI. The V end was cut by 2 bases, the J end by 6 bases, with 18 bases between. CDR3 sequence (DNA): TGTGCCAGCAGTTACGGAAAAACGAAGGCGGGGGATACGCAGTATTTT. This sequence encodes CASSYGKTKAGDTQYF.

This clonotype was recorded at least ten times. This rearrangement joins TRBV5-1 to TRBJ2-5, with D tentatively TRBD2 (5 bases). This CDR3 is built from 14 residues. The V end lost 4 bases, the J end lost 0 bases, and 10 bases lay between the germline ends. The germline V gene has CDR1 SGHRS and CDR2 YFSETQ. In nucleotides, the CDR3 is TGCGCCAGCAGCCAGGACTGGAACCAAGAGACCCAGTACTTC. It translates to CASSQDWNQETQYF.

This clonotype was counted many times. The CDR3 DNA follows: TGTGCCAGCAGTCACCTCACCACGACAGGAAACACCGGGGAGCTGTTTTTT. Encoded protein: CASSHLTTTGNTGELFF. V gene TRBV6-2 or TRBV6-3 combines with J gene TRBJ2-2; TRBD1 might be the D (6 bases). The CDR3 consists of 17 residues. V was cut by 5 bases and J by 2 bases, with 18 bases left in between. CDR1 is MNHEY, CDR2 SVGEGT, per germline.

This clonotype showed up many times. This sequence joins TRBV6-5 and TRBJ1-1; maybe TRBD1 (5 bases). In germline, CDR1 is MNHEY, CDR2 SVGAGI. The CDR3 loop spans 18 amino acids. Trimming shortened V by 6 bases and J by 4 bases, and 27 bases separated the two germline ends. The CDR3 DNA sequence: TGTGCCAGCAGCAACTTTTGGGGGGGAGGATTTAACCCCACTGAAGCTTTCTTT. Protein product: CASSNFWGGGFNPTEAFF.

Ten or more counts support this clonotype. This rearrangement joins TRBV20-1 to TRBJ2-1; D is unresolved. CDR1 is DFQATT, CDR2 SNEGSKA, per germline (reference sequence). The CDR3 consists of 15 residues. The germline V and J ends were trimmed by 7 bases and 1 base, with 17 bases remaining between them. The CDR3: CSVVDPIESYNEQFF. The CDR3 nucleotides read TGCAGTGTCGTTGACCCGATTGAGTCCTACAATGAGCAGTTCTTC.

This clonotype was found many times. This chain links TRBV5-1 with TRBJ2-1; D ambiguous. V was clipped by 0 bases and J by 0 bases, with 7 bases between them. The CDR3 extends over 15 amino acids. Germline CDR1 and CDR2: SGHRS and YFSETQ. DNA for the CDR3: TGCGCCAGCAGCTTGGAGCCGGGCTCCTACAATGAGCAGTTCTTC. Translation: CASSLEPGSYNEQFF.

This clonotype was seen many times. The V gene is TRBV12-3 or TRBV12-4, the J gene TRBJ2-1; 9 bases map to TRBD1. This CDR3 comprises 14 residues. V dropped 7 bases and J dropped 7; count of bases not matched to a gene: 8. The CDR3 reads CASTLGTGRNEQFF. DNA of the CDR3: TGTGCCAGCACTCTCGGGACAGGGCGAAATGAGCAGTTCTTC.

The rearrangement uses TRBV7-6 and TRBJ2-3; D is uncertain. V dropped 3 bases and J dropped 0 bases, with 10 bases sitting between them. In germline, CDR1 is SGHVS, CDR2 FNYEAQ. The CDR3 is 15 amino acids. Here the CDR3 reads CASSFQDGSTDTQYF. The DNA of the CDR3 is TGTGCCAGCAGCTTTCAGGACGGGAGCACAGATACGCAGTATTTT.

This clonotype was recorded at least ten times. V is TRBV2 and J is TRBJ1-2; D is perhaps TRBD1 (6 bases). The CDR3 extends over 14 amino acids. The germline V gene encodes CDR1 SNHLY and CDR2 FYNNEI. Trimming took off 1 base at V and 8 bases at J, with 14 bases between the two ends. The CDR3 loop is CASSEEGGAQGYTF. CDR3 nucleotide sequence: TGTGCCAGCAGTGAAGAGGGGGGGGCGCAAGGCTACACCTTC.

This clonotype was found many times. The V call is TRBV19, the J call TRBJ1-1, with 7 bases that match TRBD1. CDR3 size: 16 residues. The germline CDR1 and CDR2 sequences are LNHDA and SQIVND (reference sequence). Trimming cost V 3 bases and J 3 bases; bases outside gene matches: 10. The CDR3 DNA sequence: TGTGCCAGTAGTATGGACAGGAAAGAAATATACACTGAAGCTTTCTTT. This sequence encodes CASSMDRKEIYTEAFF. Looking up the rest from reference TRBV19 and TRBJ1-1 gives the full variable domain: DGGITQSPKYLFRKEGQNVTLSCEQNLNHDAMYWYRQDPGQGLRLIYYSQIVNDFQKGDIAEGYSVSREKKESFPLTVTSAQKNPTAFYLCASSMDRKEIYTEAFFGQGTRLTVV.